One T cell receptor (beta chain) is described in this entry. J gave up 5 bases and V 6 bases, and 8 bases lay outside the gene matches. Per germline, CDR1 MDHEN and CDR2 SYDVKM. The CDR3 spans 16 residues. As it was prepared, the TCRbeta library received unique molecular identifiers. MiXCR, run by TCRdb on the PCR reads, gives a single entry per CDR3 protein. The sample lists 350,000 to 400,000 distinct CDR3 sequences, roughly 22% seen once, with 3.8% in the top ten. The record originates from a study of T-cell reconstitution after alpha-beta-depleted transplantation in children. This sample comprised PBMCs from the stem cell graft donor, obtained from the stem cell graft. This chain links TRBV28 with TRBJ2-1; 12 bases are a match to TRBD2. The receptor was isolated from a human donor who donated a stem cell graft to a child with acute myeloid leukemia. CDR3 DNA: TGTGCCAGCAGCCCAGCTAGCGGGAGGGAGAACAATGAGCAGTTCTTC. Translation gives CASSPASGRENNEQFF.